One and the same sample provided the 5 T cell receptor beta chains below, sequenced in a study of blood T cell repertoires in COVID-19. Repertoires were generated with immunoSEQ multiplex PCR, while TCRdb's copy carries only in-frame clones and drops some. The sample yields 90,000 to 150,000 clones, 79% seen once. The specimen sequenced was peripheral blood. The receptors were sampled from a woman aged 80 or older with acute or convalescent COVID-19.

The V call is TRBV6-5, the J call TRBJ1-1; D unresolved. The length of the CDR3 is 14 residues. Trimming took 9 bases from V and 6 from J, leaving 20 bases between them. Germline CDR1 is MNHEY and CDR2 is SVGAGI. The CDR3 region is CASLGGRGRSEAFF. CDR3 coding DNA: TGTGCCAGTCTAGGTGGGCGGGGAAGATCTGAAGCTTTCTTT.

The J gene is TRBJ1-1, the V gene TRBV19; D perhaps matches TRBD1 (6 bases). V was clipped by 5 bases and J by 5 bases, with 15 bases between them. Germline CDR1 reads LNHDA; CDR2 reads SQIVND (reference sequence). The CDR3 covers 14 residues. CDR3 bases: TGTGCCAGTAGTCCGGCTACAGGGAAGACTGAAGCTTTCTTT. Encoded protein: CASSPATGKTEAFF. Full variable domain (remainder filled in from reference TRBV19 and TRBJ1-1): DGGITQSPKYLFRKEGQNVTLSCEQNLNHDAMYWYRQDPGQGLRLIYYSQIVNDFQKGDIAEGYSVSREKKESFPLTVTSAQKNPTAFYLCASSPATGKTEAFFGQGTRLTVV.

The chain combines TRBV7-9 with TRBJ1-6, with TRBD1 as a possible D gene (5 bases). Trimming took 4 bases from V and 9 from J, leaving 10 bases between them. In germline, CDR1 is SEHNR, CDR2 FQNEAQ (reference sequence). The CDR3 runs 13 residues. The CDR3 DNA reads TGTGCCAGCAGCTCGCAGGGCGCTTCACCCCTCCACTTT. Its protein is CASSSQGASPLHF.

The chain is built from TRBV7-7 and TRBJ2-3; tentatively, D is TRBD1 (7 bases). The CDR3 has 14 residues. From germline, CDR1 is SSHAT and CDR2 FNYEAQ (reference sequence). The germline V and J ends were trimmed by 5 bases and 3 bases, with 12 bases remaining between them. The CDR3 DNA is TGTGCCAGCAGCCAGGGGGGCCCTACAGATACGCAGTATTTT. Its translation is CASSQGGPTDTQYF.

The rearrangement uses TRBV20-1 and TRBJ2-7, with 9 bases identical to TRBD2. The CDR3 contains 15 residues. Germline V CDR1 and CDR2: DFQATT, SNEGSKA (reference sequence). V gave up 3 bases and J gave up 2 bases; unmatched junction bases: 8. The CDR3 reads CSASDSSGRPYEQYF. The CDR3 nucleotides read TGCAGTGCTAGTGATAGTAGCGGGAGACCCTACGAGCAGTACTTC.